One sample yielded the 19 T cell receptor beta chains listed below, sequenced in a study of T cells in localized non-small cell lung cancer. The data were produced by immunoSEQ multiplex PCR, yet TCRdb's version contains in-frame clones alone and is incomplete. The data hold around 69,000 clones, with under 90% observed a single time. The material was peripheral blood, obtained before any cancer treatment. All receptors come from a woman aged 40 to 75 with stage I lung adenocarcinoma.

CDR3 DNA sequence: TGCGCCAGCAGCCCGGGACAGATTGCGCGCTACACCTTC. Amino acids: CASSPGQIARYTF. The gene calls are TRBV5-1 and TRBJ1-2; 7 nucleotides line up with TRBD1. Germline lookup yields CDR1 SGHRS and CDR2 YFSETQ. The CDR3 spans 13 residues. J gave up 9 bases and V 4 bases, and 9 bases lay outside the gene matches. Full variable domain (rest looked up from reference TRBV5-1 and TRBJ1-2): KAGVTQTPRYLIKTRGQQVTLSCSPISGHRSVSWYQQTPGQGLQFLFEYFSETQRNKGNFPGRFSGRQFSNSRSEMNVSTLELGDSALYLCASSPGQIARYTFGSGTRLTVV.

This clone was counted a few times. The gene calls are TRBV19 and TRBJ2-7; 7 positions match TRBD2. V dropped 8 bases and J dropped 3; count of bases not matched to a gene: 1. Germline values: CDR1 LNHDA, CDR2 SQIVND (reference sequence). The CDR3 totals 11 residues. This CDR3 is CASAGDYEQYF. The CDR3 DNA sequence: TGTGCCAGTGCGGGGGACTACGAGCAGTACTTC.

The chain combines TRBV23-1 with TRBJ2-7, with D uncertain. TRBV23-1 is treated as an ORF (open reading frame) with a function not yet certain. Trimming removed 3 bases from V and 0 bases from J, with 9 bases in between. The CDR3 totals 14 residues. The CDR3 reads CASSHGTNSYEQYF. CDR3 nucleotides: TGCGCCAGCAGTCACGGCACTAACTCCTACGAGCAGTACTTC.

The chain is built from TRBV19 and TRBJ1-1; D might be TRBD1 (5 bases). The CDR3 length is 14 residues. CDR1 LNHDA and CDR2 SQIVND come from the germline V gene (reference sequence). The V gene lost 7 bases and the J gene lost 3 bases, with 15 bases spanning the gap. The CDR3 here is CASTGAFAYTEAFF. In DNA, the CDR3 is TGTGCCAGTACTGGGGCTTTTGCCTACACTGAAGCTTTCTTT.

CDR3: CASSQGQAYEQYF. DNA for the CDR3: TGTGCCAGCAGTCAGGGACAGGCTTACGAGCAGTACTTC. This chain uses TRBV28 with TRBJ2-7; TRBD1 matches 8 bases. V shed 5 bases, J shed 4 bases, and the junction held 4 bases outside the gene matches. This CDR3 is 13 amino acids long. Germline V gene lookup returns CDR1 MDHEN and CDR2 SYDVKM.

This sequence joins TRBV7-9 and TRBJ2-7; D remains ambiguous. CDR1 and CDR2 (germline): SEHNR, FQNEAQ (reference sequence). The length of the CDR3 is 14 residues. Trimming removed 2 bases at V and 4 bases at J, with 12 bases between. The CDR3 sequence: CASSLSNGHYEQYF. Written as DNA, the CDR3 is TGTGCCAGCAGCTTAAGTAATGGTCATTACGAGCAGTACTTC.

This chain joins TRBV7-2 and TRBJ2-3; unclear D gene. The V gene lost 5 bases and the J gene lost 1 base, with 7 bases spanning the gap. CDR1 and CDR2 (germline): SGHTA, FQGNSA. This CDR3 is 13 amino acids long. For the CDR3, the DNA is TGTGCCAGCAGCCCCGCCCGCACAGATACGCAGTATTTT. Translating it yields CASSPARTDTQYF.

The chain uses TRBV9 and TRBJ2-2, with TRBD2 matching over 8 bases. The ends lost 4 bases at V and 1 base at J; junction bases unmatched: 6. Germline loops: CDR1 SGDLS, CDR2 YYNGEE. The CDR3 has 16 amino acids. This CDR3 is CASSPAGGGNTGELFF. The CDR3 nucleotides read TGTGCCAGCAGCCCCGCCGGGGGGGGGAACACCGGGGAGCTGTTTTTT. Supplemented by reference TRBV9 and TRBJ2-2, the full variable domain reads DSGVTQTPKHLITATGQRVTLRCSPRSGDLSVYWYQQSLDQGLQFLIQYYNGEERAKGNILERFSAQQFPDLHSELNLSSLELGDSALYFCASSPAGGGNTGELFFGEGSRLTVL.

The chain carries TRBV15 and TRBJ1-5; no definite D call. V dropped 0 bases and J dropped 0 bases, with 6 bases sitting between them. The CDR3 contains 15 residues. The germline V gene has CDR1 LNHNV and CDR2 YYDKDF (reference sequence). CDR3 amino acids: CATSRDWSSNQPQHF. In DNA, the CDR3 is TGTGCCACCAGCAGAGATTGGAGTAGCAATCAGCCCCAGCATTTT.

The chain joins TRBV7-2 to TRBJ2-7, with 9 bases lining up with TRBD2. Looked up from germline, CDR1 is SGHTA and CDR2 is FQGNSA. V trimming: 5 bases; J trimming: 5 bases; junction bases outside the gene matches: 7. The CDR3 is 14 amino acids. The CDR3 here is CASSRTGGRDEQYF. As DNA, the CDR3 is TGTGCCAGCAGCCGGACTGGCGGGAGGGACGAGCAGTACTTC.

The chain has TRBV7-2 and TRBJ1-2; TRBD1 might be the D (5 bases). Trimming cost V 7 bases and J 8 bases, with 20 bases left between them. From germline, CDR1 is SGHTA and CDR2 FQGNSA. This CDR3 is built from 14 residues. The DNA of the CDR3 is TGTGCCAGCACCTTCTCCGGGACGGCGGGCGGCTACACCTTC. It yields the protein CASTFSGTAGGYTF.

The rearrangement uses TRBV9 and TRBJ2-1, with D possibly matching TRBD2 (6 bases). CDR3 size: 14 residues. Germline CDR1 reads SGDLS; CDR2 reads YYNGEE. V was clipped by 3 bases and J by 8 bases, with 15 bases between them. The CDR3 coding sequence is TGTGCCAGCAGCGGACCGCTAGCGCCCGATGAGCAGTTCTTC. It encodes CASSGPLAPDEQFF.

CDR3 loop: CASSSYVGRNQPQHF. As DNA, the CDR3 is TGTGCCAGCAGTTCCTACGTTGGACGCAATCAGCCCCAGCATTTT. The chain couples TRBV6-5 to TRBJ1-5; no definite D call. V lost 4 bases and J 2 bases, leaving 12 bases between the germline ends. CDR3 length equals 15 residues. The germline CDR1 and CDR2 sequences are MNHEY and SVGAGI.

V and J are TRBV28 and TRBJ2-7, with 13 bases that match TRBD2. Germline CDR1 is MDHEN and CDR2 is SYDVKM. The V gene end was trimmed by 5 bases and the J gene end by 2 bases; junction bases not matched to a gene: 9. The CDR3 loop spans 17 amino acids. CDR3 in amino acids: CASSTGTGLAGAYEQYF. The CDR3 DNA follows: TGTGCCAGCAGTACCGGGACAGGACTAGCGGGGGCCTACGAGCAGTACTTC.

CDR3 in amino acids: CASSPPDMYTGELFF. The CDR3 DNA follows: TGTGCCAGCTCACCACCCGACATGTACACCGGGGAGCTGTTTTTT. The V gene is TRBV18, the J gene TRBJ2-2, with D uncertain. The CDR3 totals 15 residues. Germline V CDR1 and CDR2: KGHSH, LQKENI. V was shortened by 0 bases and J by 3 bases, with 8 bases between the two germline ends. The full variable domain, in which reference TRBV18 and TRBJ2-2 provide the parts outside the CDR3, is NAGVMQNPRHLVRRRGQEARLRCSPMKGHSHVYWYRQLPEEGLKFMVYLQKENIIDESGMPKERFSAEFPKEGPSILRIQQVVRGDSAAYFCASSPPDMYTGELFFGEGSRLTVL.

The chain joins TRBV11-2 to TRBJ2-7; 8 bases agree with TRBD1. Germline V gene data show CDR1 as SGHAT and CDR2 as FQNNGV. V dropped 5 bases and J dropped 0; count of bases not matched to a gene: 3. The length of the CDR3 is 14 residues. The CDR3 spells CASSRDRISYEQYF. CDR3 bases: TGTGCCAGCAGCAGGGACAGGATCTCCTACGAGCAGTACTTC.

This chain connects TRBV9 to TRBJ1-5; D is uncertain. There are 12 residues in the CDR3. Trimming removed 3 bases from V and 2 bases from J, with 3 bases in between. Germline values: CDR1 SGDLS, CDR2 YYNGEE. The CDR3 sequence: CASSAGNQPQHF. Here the CDR3 DNA reads TGTGCCAGCAGCGCCGGCAATCAGCCCCAGCATTTT.

The J gene is TRBJ2-5, the V gene TRBV25-1; D might be TRBD2 (6 bases). With 11 bases removed from V and 5 bases from J, the gap between germline ends came to 18 bases. This CDR3 has 13 amino acids. In germline, CDR1 is MGHDK, CDR2 SYGVNS. This CDR3 is CAARGTEGETQYF. DNA for the CDR3: TGTGCCGCCCGGGGGACGGAGGGGGAGACCCAGTACTTC.

This rearrangement joins TRBV29-1 to TRBJ1-2, with unresolved D. Trimming pared 5 bases from V and 1 base from J, leaving 14 bases between. The germline gives CDR1 SQVTM, CDR2 ANQGSEA. This CDR3 has 14 amino acids. The CDR3 coding sequence is TGCAGCGTTTTTAGGGAAGGAATTAACTATGGCTACACCTTC. Translated, it gives CSVFREGINYGYTF.